This TCR beta chain appears in the sequencing data of a study of early T cells in non-severe SARS-CoV-2 infection. Overall study results and limits: Missing private and CD4 specificities, VDJdb matching favored anti-spike CD8 responses.

The sample holds a few counts of this clonotype. Its antigen is not identified. A read error may explain this, as a much larger clone is one base away. This CDR3 region has 16 residues. From germline, CDR1 is SGHKS and CDR2 YYEKEE (reference sequence). TCRdb used MiXCR to reprocess the 5' RACE reads, holding one entry per CDR3 protein. This table has roughly 12,000 distinct CDR3 sequences, over 4% appearing once. The sequenced material came from whole blood. The chain carries TRBV5-5 and TRBJ2-3, with D possibly called TRBD1 or TRBD2 (5 bases each). The origin of this receptor is an adult who was a healthcare worker with PCR-confirmed SARS-CoV-2 infection or an uninfected control (not recorded which). CDR3: CASSLPQVASTDTRYF. The CDR3 DNA reads TGTGCCAGCAGCTTACCACAGGTAGCTAGCACAGATACGCGGTATTTT.